This section outlines one T cell receptor (beta chain) sequence together with its context. Its antigen is still unknown. This sample stems from a study of OX40 agonist ivuxolimab in advanced cancers. The study, taken as a whole, reports: Circulating CD4+ and CD8+ T cells showed clonal expansion by week 6 at 0.1 to 3.0 mg/kg.

Here immunoSEQ multiplex PCR was the method, and the copy in TCRdb shows in-frame clones only, minus some. The sample lists more than 30,000 clones; less than 90% were seen once. CDR1 is MNHEY, CDR2 SMNVEV, per germline (reference sequence). V lost 7 bases, J lost 6 bases, and 16 bases stayed unmatched. This CDR3 is 17 amino acids long. The chain recombines TRBV27 with TRBJ2-1; 9 positions agree with TRBD2. The source was CD4+ or CD8+ T cells sorted from blood, collected in a trial of the OX40 agonist ivuxolimab. The sequence was collected from an adult with an advanced solid tumor such as melanoma, head and neck, liver or kidney cancer. In nucleotides, the CDR3 is TGTGCCAGCACCTCCCTTGCGGTAGCGGGAGAGGGCAATGAGCAGTTCTTC. As protein: CASTSLAVAGEGNEQFF.